Shown below are 21 T cell receptor beta chains from a single sample sequenced in a study of shared clonotypes between healthy human individuals (TCRdb year 2020). The library was built by means of the immunoSEQ multiplex PCR assay. Imported from immuneACCESS, the table was reduced by TCRdb to in-frame sequences with V and J called. These copies leave out some clones; in studies compared against another copy, an unresolved V gene accounts for under half, and the cause of the remainder is not known. Within this sample are approximately 1.4 million clones, with 95% to 99% of them counted one time only. The ten biggest clones cover roughly 0.42% of the sample. What was sequenced was naive CD4+ T cells sorted from blood. The sample's cell subset or site label is to be understood as: CD45RA+ positively selected. These receptors were collected from a man aged 25-40 years in good health.

The chain uses TRBV19 and TRBJ2-2; no clear D gene. This CDR3 contains 11 residues. The V end lost 11 bases, the J end lost 3 bases, and 7 bases lay between the germline ends. Germline V gene sequence: CDR1 LNHDA, CDR2 SQIVND (reference sequence). CDR3 DNA: TGTGCCTCCTATTACACCGGGGAGCTGTTTTTT. Protein: CASYYTGELFF.

The rearrangement links TRBV18 to TRBJ2-2; 10 bases are a match to TRBD2. In germline, CDR1 is KGHSH, CDR2 LQKENI. CDR3 length: 15 residues. J lost 3 bases, V lost 4 bases, and 2 bases had no gene match. The DNA of the CDR3 is TGTGCCAGCTCACTCGGGACTAGCGACACCGGGGAGCTGTTTTTT. This gives the protein CASSLGTSDTGELFF.

This chain connects TRBV28 to TRBJ2-7; TRBD2 is a possible D gene (6 bases). Germline V gene lookup returns CDR1 MDHEN and CDR2 SYDVKM. V was clipped by 2 bases and J by 6 bases, with 17 bases between them. The CDR3 extends over 15 amino acids. The chain's CDR3 is CASSLSGRYASEQYF. The CDR3 bases are TGTGCCAGCAGTTTAAGCGGGCGCTATGCAAGCGAGCAGTACTTC.

The V and J genes are TRBV27 and TRBJ1-2, with D hard to call. The CDR3 extends over 13 amino acids. Per the germline V gene, CDR1 is MNHEY and CDR2 is SMNVEV (reference sequence). V was trimmed by 0 bases and J by 8 bases, leaving 10 bases between them. The CDR3 region is CASSLSGSRGYTF. The CDR3 region has the DNA TGTGCCAGCAGTTTATCAGGGAGTCGAGGCTACACCTTC.

The rearrangement joins TRBV19 to TRBJ2-1, with TRBD2 matching 10 bases. Germline CDR1 and CDR2: LNHDA and SQIVND (reference sequence). Germline trimming cut 6 bases from V and 6 bases from J; bases unmatched to any gene: 29. The CDR3 is made up of 22 amino acids. Written as DNA, the CDR3 is TGTGCCAGTAGCCGACATCCCCCGGCGCGGGGGCTAGCGGGAGATAAGTTCAATGAGCAGTTCTTC. Amino acids: CASSRHPPARGLAGDKFNEQFF.

The rearrangement joins TRBV9 to TRBJ1-2, with D unclear. Germline V gene data show CDR1 as SGDLS and CDR2 as YYNGEE. The CDR3 is 14 amino acids. Trimming took off 6 bases at V and 6 bases at J, with 18 bases between the two ends. CDR3 sequence: CASTSSRSQNGYTF. Written as DNA, the CDR3 is TGTGCCAGCACCAGCTCCAGAAGTCAGAATGGCTACACCTTC.

This rearrangement joins TRBV7-9 to TRBJ2-5; D call uncertain. This CDR3 region has 14 residues. V was trimmed by 5 bases and J by 3 bases, leaving 13 bases between them. Germline V gene sequence: CDR1 SEHNR, CDR2 FQNEAQ (reference sequence). CDR3 sequence reads: CASSRWPIEETQYF. The CDR3, as DNA: TGTGCCAGCAGCCGCTGGCCGATCGAAGAGACCCAGTACTTC.

This clone appeared once. For the CDR3, the DNA is TGTGCCAGCAGTCGCCAGGGCGGGGTCAGCAATCAGCCCCAGCATTTT. It encodes CASSRQGGVSNQPQHF. The chain recombines TRBV27 with TRBJ1-5; a weak D match, TRBD1 (5 bases). Germline lookup yields CDR1 MNHEY and CDR2 SMNVEV (reference sequence). CDR3 length: 16 amino acids. V was pared by 5 bases and J by 1 base, with 15 bases between.

The rearrangement links TRBV6-5 to TRBJ2-3; TRBD2 aligns across 7 bases. The CDR3 runs 13 residues. Germline loops: CDR1 MNHEY, CDR2 SVGAGI. V shed 8 bases and J 1 base; nucleotides not matched to a gene: 3. Here the CDR3 DNA reads TGTGCCAGCGGTGCGGGAGGCACAGATACGCAGTATTTT. It yields the protein CASGAGGTDTQYF.

The chain uses TRBV6-1 and TRBJ2-7; D gene uncertain. Germline loops: CDR1 MNHNS, CDR2 SASEGT. Trimming shortened V by 8 bases and J by 0 bases, and 2 bases separated the two germline ends. The length of the CDR3 is 10 residues. The CDR3 bases are TGTGCCAGCGGCTCCTACGAGCAGTACTTC. The encoded protein is CASGSYEQYF.

The genes are TRBV29-1 and TRBJ2-2, with D perhaps matching TRBD1 (6 bases). Trimming cost V 6 bases and J 4 bases, with 15 bases left between them. Germline lookup yields CDR1 SQVTM and CDR2 ANQGSEA. This CDR3 contains 14 residues. The CDR3 loop is CSVRGGRVTGELFF. DNA for the CDR3: TGCAGCGTCCGTGGGGGCCGAGTCACCGGGGAGCTGTTTTTT.

The chain employs TRBV5-1 and TRBJ2-7, with TRBD2 identical over 8 bases. V lost 2 bases to trimming and J lost 4 bases; unmatched junction nucleotides: 5. Germline-derived CDR1 and CDR2 are SGHRS and YFSETQ. This CDR3 is 14 amino acids long. The CDR3 reads CASSFREGRYEQYF. The CDR3 nucleotides are TGCGCCAGCAGCTTCCGGGAGGGCCGGTACGAGCAGTACTTC.

This clone has a single count. This chain joins TRBV5-1 and TRBJ1-1; D remains unclear. Per the germline V gene, CDR1 is SGHRS and CDR2 is YFSETQ. Trimming stripped 5 bases from V and 0 bases from J, with 11 bases between. This CDR3 has 14 amino acids. For the CDR3, the DNA is TGCGCCAGCAGACAGCTTAGCATGAACACTGAAGCTTTCTTT. It yields the protein CASRQLSMNTEAFF.

V is TRBV10-2 and J is TRBJ2-2, with 9 bases that match TRBD1. V shed 6 bases and J 7 bases; nucleotides not matched to a gene: 6. The CDR3 contains 14 residues. The germline gives CDR1 WSHSY, CDR2 SAAADI. The CDR3, as DNA: TGCGCCAGCAGCGGGACAGGGCTAATCGGGGAGCTGTTTTTT. Encoded protein: CASSGTGLIGELFF.

The V call is TRBV5-1, the J call TRBJ1-5, with D hard to call. The CDR3 is 15 amino acids. Germline CDR1 SGHRS, CDR2 YFSETQ. Trimming took off 0 bases at V and 1 base at J, with 8 bases between the two ends. The CDR3 sequence is CASSLDGISNQPQHF. The DNA of the CDR3 is TGCGCCAGCAGCTTGGACGGGATCAGCAATCAGCCCCAGCATTTT.

This clone was counted once. The J gene is TRBJ1-2, the V gene TRBV4-3, with 11 bases aligning to TRBD1. V lost 1 base and J lost 7; bases outside the gene matches: 20. Germline lookup yields CDR1 LGHNA and CDR2 YSLEER. This CDR3 has 20 residues. The CDR3 is CASSQAIPPAGGQGGFGYTF. The CDR3 DNA sequence: TGCGCCAGCAGCCAAGCCATACCCCCCGCGGGGGGACAGGGGGGTTTTGGCTACACCTTC.

The CDR3 nucleotides are TGCGCCAGCAGCCTCGGACATTCCGGCAATGAGCAGTTCTTC. Translation: CASSLGHSGNEQFF. J is TRBJ2-1 and V is TRBV5-1; a weak D match, TRBD1 (5 bases). CDR3 length: 14 residues. V was shortened by 4 bases and J by 6 bases, with 14 bases between the two germline ends. Germline CDR1 and CDR2: SGHRS and YFSETQ.

V is TRBV10-1 and J is TRBJ2-5; D is perhaps TRBD1 or TRBD2 (5 bases each). This CDR3 region has 14 residues. CDR1 and CDR2 (germline): WNHNN, SYGVQD (reference sequence). V was trimmed by 2 bases and J by 5 bases, leaving 12 bases between them. CDR3 sequence (DNA): TGCGCCAGCAGTGAGGGCCTAGGGGAGGAGACCCAGTACTTC. It is translated as CASSEGLGEETQYF.

The chain recombines TRBV5-1 with TRBJ2-7; tentatively, D is TRBD1 or TRBD2 (5 bases each). This CDR3 region has 17 residues. The ends were cut back, 0 bases at V and 0 bases at J, with 16 bases in the middle. The germline gives CDR1 SGHRS, CDR2 YFSETQ. CDR3 amino acids: CASSLARGHMSSYEQYF. The CDR3 region has the DNA TGCGCCAGCAGCTTGGCCCGGGGCCACATGAGCTCCTACGAGCAGTACTTC.

The rearrangement links TRBV5-6 to TRBJ2-1; TRBD1 agrees at 8 bases. CDR3 length: 15 amino acids. Trimming cost V 1 base and J 9 bases; bases outside gene matches: 9. CDR1 is SGHDT, CDR2 YYEEEE, per germline. The CDR3 nucleotides read TGTGCCAGCAGCTTGTCCGGGACAGGCTATGCTGAGCAGTTCTTC. Protein: CASSLSGTGYAEQFF.

J is TRBJ2-5 and V is TRBV9, with D possibly TRBD2 on 7 matching bases. Deletions cut 3 bases from V and 5 bases from J, with 20 bases between. Per the germline V gene, CDR1 is SGDLS and CDR2 is YYNGEE. The CDR3 extends over 16 amino acids. The CDR3 DNA sequence: TGTGCCAGCAGCGCCCTGGGGGCGGGAGTGAGGGAGACCCAGTACTTC. Amino acids: CASSALGAGVRETQYF.